What follows are 26 T cell receptor beta chains derived from one specimen sequenced in a study of long-term antiretroviral therapy in people with HIV. This was the immunoSEQ v3.0 assay at survey level. Assay used: immunoSEQ multiplex PCR; TCRdb lists only in-frame clones, some missing. Altogether around 24,000 clones are present, roughly four fifths being singletons, with the ten largest covering 20% to 30%. The sample in question was unsorted PBMCs, obtained 0.4 years after starting antiretroviral therapy. These receptors all stem from a man aged 50-59 years with HIV.

The rearrangement links TRBV9 to TRBJ1-5; D is unresolved. Germline V gene sequence: CDR1 SGDLS, CDR2 YYNGEE. This CDR3 has 15 residues. The germline V and J ends were trimmed by 0 bases and 2 bases, with 9 bases remaining between them. CDR3 loop: CASSVDPWGNQPQHF. The DNA for the CDR3 is TGTGCCAGCAGCGTAGATCCCTGGGGCAATCAGCCCCAGCATTTT.

The rearrangement links TRBV6-5 to TRBJ2-5, with D possibly being TRBD2 (5 bases). Germline V lookup: CDR1 MNHEY, CDR2 SVGAGI. The V and J ends lost 8 bases and 5 bases respectively, with 12 bases between them. The CDR3 has 12 residues. The CDR3 coding sequence is TGTGCCAGCGGTCGACCGGGGGAGACCCAGTACTTC. Protein sequence: CASGRPGETQYF.

The V and J genes are TRBV7-2 and TRBJ1-2; 7 positions agree with TRBD1. The CDR3 contains 13 residues. V was pared by 8 bases and J by 5 bases, with 8 bases of the junction left unmatched. CDR1 is SGHTA and CDR2 is FQGNSA in the germline V gene. This CDR3 reads CASGIQGTYGYTF. Written as DNA, the CDR3 is TGTGCCAGCGGCATACAGGGGACATATGGCTACACCTTC.

The chain links TRBV4-1 to TRBJ2-1; D is ambiguous. Trimming took 3 bases from V and 7 from J, leaving 7 bases between them. Germline loops: CDR1 MGHRA, CDR2 YSYEKL. The CDR3 is 12 residues long. The CDR3: CASSQAVNEQFF. The CDR3, as DNA: TGCGCCAGCAGCCAGGCGGTGAATGAGCAGTTCTTC.

The V gene is TRBV18, the J gene TRBJ1-2, with TRBD1 matching 8 bases. Unmatched junction bases numbered 5, after V lost 3 bases and J lost 8 bases. This CDR3 is 13 amino acids long. Germline V gives CDR1 KGHSH, CDR2 LQKENI. The CDR3 loop reads CASSPRTGWGYTF. CDR3 nucleotide sequence: TGTGCCAGCTCACCTCGGACAGGGTGGGGCTACACCTTC.

V gene TRBV5-8 combines with J gene TRBJ1-2; TRBD1 matches 7 bases. This CDR3 is built from 14 residues. The germline gives CDR1 SGHTS, CDR2 YDEGEE. V was pared by 0 bases and J by 8 bases, with 7 bases of the junction left unmatched. The CDR3 region is CASSLEQGKKGYTF. DNA for the CDR3: TGTGCCAGCAGCTTGGAACAGGGGAAAAAAGGCTACACCTTC.

This rearrangement joins TRBV6-5 to TRBJ2-2; TRBD2 agrees at 14 bases. Per germline, CDR1 MNHEY and CDR2 SVGAGI. V shed 2 bases and J 7 bases; nucleotides not matched to a gene: 3. The CDR3 contains 16 residues. The chain's CDR3 is CASSYGTSGGGGELFF. CDR3 in DNA: TGTGCCAGCAGTTACGGGACTAGCGGGGGAGGCGGGGAGCTGTTTTTT.

The CDR3 sequence: CASSFTSGGAGELFF. The CDR3 DNA reads as TGTGCCAGCAGCTTTACTAGCGGGGGGGCCGGGGAGCTGTTTTTT. This chain connects TRBV11-2 to TRBJ2-2, with 13 bases that match TRBD2. Trimming removed 3 bases from V and 6 bases from J; junction bases left unmatched: 1. Per germline, CDR1 SGHAT and CDR2 FQNNGV. CDR3 length: 15 amino acids.

This chain uses TRBV6-5 with TRBJ2-1; D unresolved. The CDR3 covers 13 residues. CDR1 MNHEY and CDR2 SVGAGI come from the germline V gene. V shed 6 bases and J shed 7 bases, with 13 bases lying between them. The CDR3 DNA sequence: TGTGCCAGCAGCGAGCAAAGCTGGAATGAGCAGTTCTTC. The encoded protein is CASSEQSWNEQFF.

The chain is built from TRBV5-6 and TRBJ2-5; D remains unclear. V lost 2 bases and J 0 bases, leaving 2 bases between the germline ends. Germline CDR1 is SGHDT and CDR2 is YYEEEE. The CDR3 has 12 residues. The CDR3 DNA reads as TGTGCCAGCAGCTTCGACCAAGAGACCCAGTACTTC. Translation: CASSFDQETQYF.

The chain combines TRBV11-2 with TRBJ1-2; no firm D call. Germline CDR1 is SGHAT and CDR2 is FQNNGV. V was cut by 0 bases and J by 5 bases, with 7 bases left in between. The CDR3 is 13 residues long. The CDR3 here is CASSLDRPYGYTF. DNA for the CDR3: TGTGCCAGCAGCTTAGATCGCCCATATGGCTACACCTTC.

This clone was detected a few times. The chain is built from TRBV28 and TRBJ1-5; D gene uncertain. Trimming took off 2 bases at V and 6 bases at J, with 5 bases between the two ends. This CDR3 is built from 12 residues. Germline CDR1 MDHEN, CDR2 SYDVKM. This chain's CDR3 is CASSLGIQPQHF. Here the CDR3 DNA reads TGTGCCAGCAGTTTAGGGATTCAGCCCCAGCATTTT.

The chain is built from TRBV28 and TRBJ1-2; possibly TRBD1 for D (6 bases). V gave up 3 bases and J gave up 0 bases, with 8 bases separating them. Germline V lookup: CDR1 MDHEN, CDR2 SYDVKM. This CDR3 contains 14 residues. In nucleotides, the CDR3 is TGTGCCAGCAGTTTGACAGGCCCTAACTATGGCTACACCTTC. Translation gives CASSLTGPNYGYTF.

This rearrangement joins TRBV7-2 to TRBJ2-3; no clear D gene. Germline V gene sequence: CDR1 SGHTA, CDR2 FQGNSA. CDR3 length equals 15 residues. The V end lost 1 base, the J end lost 0 bases, and 8 bases lay between the germline ends. In DNA, the CDR3 is TGTGCCAGCAGCTTAGAGGGTAGAAGCACAGATACGCAGTATTTT. Translation gives CASSLEGRSTDTQYF. Drawing the rest from reference TRBV7-2 and TRBJ2-3, the complete variable domain is GAGVSQSPSNKVTEKGKDVELRCDPISGHTALYWYRQSLGQGLEFLIYFQGNSAPDKSGLPSDRFSAERTGGSVSTLTIQRTQQEDSAVYLCASSLEGRSTDTQYFGPGTRLTVL.

This clone was picked up a small number of times. This chain joins TRBV6-1 and TRBJ1-5; D may be TRBD1 (5 bases). Germline-derived CDR1 and CDR2 are MNHNS and SASEGT. The CDR3 length is 14 residues. V lost 4 bases and J lost 0, with 7 bases in between. CDR3 DNA: TGTGCCAGCAGTGCTGACAGTAGCAATCAGCCCCAGCATTTT. Protein sequence: CASSADSSNQPQHF.

The gene calls are TRBV4-3 and TRBJ2-7; D is uncertain. The CDR3 covers 16 residues. Germline V gives CDR1 LGHNA, CDR2 YSLEER. The germline V and J ends were trimmed by 0 bases and 0 bases, with 12 bases remaining between them. CDR3 nucleotide sequence: TGCGCCAGCAGCCAAGATGTCCAGGCGAGCTCCTACGAGCAGTACTTC. Residues: CASSQDVQASSYEQYF.

V and J are TRBV28 and TRBJ1-2, with D possibly TRBD1 on 5 matching bases. The CDR3 loop spans 13 amino acids. Trimming stripped 6 bases from V and 8 bases from J, with 16 bases between. Germline CDR1 reads MDHEN; CDR2 reads SYDVKM. CDR3: CASSVGGRGGYTF. CDR3 coding DNA: TGTGCCAGCAGCGTGGGGGGGAGAGGGGGCTACACCTTC.

The chain uses TRBV18 and TRBJ2-6, with TRBD1 matching over 12 bases. CDR1 KGHSH and CDR2 LQKENI come from the germline V gene. V gave up 6 bases and J gave up 11 bases; unmatched junction bases: 8. The CDR3 has 15 residues. This CDR3 reads CASSPIGDRGHVLTF. CDR3 nucleotides: TGTGCCAGCTCCCCCATCGGGGACAGGGGGCACGTCCTGACTTTC.

The chain recombines TRBV10-3 with TRBJ1-1, with a tentative D call TRBD1 (6 bases). The CDR3 is 13 amino acids. Germline V gene lookup returns CDR1 ENHRY and CDR2 SYGVKD. V gave up 6 bases and J gave up 0 bases, with 8 bases separating them. The CDR3 protein is CAISGQLNTEAFF. CDR3 in DNA: TGTGCCATCAGCGGACAGTTGAACACTGAAGCTTTCTTT.

The J gene is TRBJ2-3, the V gene TRBV28, with D hard to call. This CDR3 has 15 residues. The V end lost 3 bases, the J end lost 1 base, and 11 bases lay between the germline ends. Germline V gene lookup returns CDR1 MDHEN and CDR2 SYDVKM. CDR3 nucleotides: TGTGCCAGCAGTTTGTGGACCCTTGGCACAGATACGCAGTATTTT. The encoded protein is CASSLWTLGTDTQYF. The full variable domain, with the rest looked up from reference TRBV28 and TRBJ2-3, is DVKVTQSSRYLVKRTGEKVFLECVQDMDHENMFWYRQDPGLGLRLIYFSYDVKMKEKGDIPEGYSVSREKKERFSLILESASTNQTSMYLCASSLWTLGTDTQYFGPGTRLTVL.

V gene TRBV5-1 combines with J gene TRBJ2-1; TRBD1 matches 10 bases. The CDR3 extends over 13 amino acids. Germline CDR1 and CDR2: SGHRS and YFSETQ. The V segment lost 3 bases and the J segment 8 bases; nucleotides outside the gene matches: 2. The CDR3: CASSWDRGDEQFF. The CDR3 DNA reads TGCGCCAGCAGCTGGGACAGGGGCGATGAGCAGTTCTTC.

The chain has TRBV28 and TRBJ1-1; a weak D match, TRBD1 (6 bases). CDR1 is MDHEN and CDR2 is SYDVKM in the germline V gene. The CDR3 loop spans 17 amino acids. V was clipped by 9 bases and J by 1 base, with 24 bases between them. In DNA form, the CDR3 reads TGTGCCAGTCCCCCGGAGGGGGGTAAGGGGACGAACACTGAAGCTTTCTTT. It yields the protein CASPPEGGKGTNTEAFF.

The chain employs TRBV5-6 and TRBJ1-2; 7 positions match TRBD1. This CDR3 has 14 residues. From germline, CDR1 is SGHDT and CDR2 YYEEEE. The V segment lost 6 bases and the J segment 4 bases; nucleotides outside the gene matches: 9. The CDR3 nucleotides read TGTGCCAGCACCCGGACCGGGACAGCCTATGGCTACACCTTC. It codes for CASTRTGTAYGYTF.

V and J are TRBV7-8 and TRBJ1-2; perhaps TRBD1 as D (5 bases). The CDR3 runs to 13 residues. Between the trimmed V and J ends, which lost 4 bases and 6 bases, there was a span of 12 bases. CDR1 and CDR2 from the germline V gene are SGHVS and FQNEAQ. CDR3 DNA: TGTGCCAGCAGCTCTCGGGACTTTCATGGCTACACCTTC. This sequence encodes CASSSRDFHGYTF.

The chain is built from TRBV11-2 and TRBJ1-6, with D uncertain. This CDR3 is built from 15 residues. Trimming took 5 bases from V and 7 from J, leaving 15 bases between them. Germline CDR1 SGHAT, CDR2 FQNNGV. The CDR3 DNA reads TGTGCCAGCAGCCCCGGGCGGTTGGGGAATTCACCCCTCCACTTT. Protein product: CASSPGRLGNSPLHF.

This rearrangement joins TRBV7-2 to TRBJ1-5; D unresolved. The V gene's germline CDR1 is SGHTA and CDR2 FQGNSA. V was clipped by 1 base and J by 0 bases, with 7 bases between them. The CDR3 is 15 amino acids. CDR3 amino acids: CASSLGRYSNQPQHF. For the CDR3, the DNA is TGTGCCAGCAGCTTAGGGAGGTATAGCAATCAGCCCCAGCATTTT.